This note documents a single T cell receptor beta chain sequence. The antigen is not known. Depth targeted 1 in 200,000 to 1 in 1 million T cells, averaging 10x coverage per clonotype. Profiled with immunoSEQ multiplex PCR; TCRdb holds only in-frame clones, not every one. The sample lists about 140,000 clones, 70% to 85% occurring once. The J segment lost 3 bases and the V segment lost 3 bases, leaving 7 bases of the junction unmatched. Looked up from germline, CDR1 is SGHTA and CDR2 is FQGNSA. The CDR3 consists of 16 residues. These data belong to a study of cytotoxic CD8 clonotypes in ibrutinib-treated CLL. Study in general: Specimens for response were gathered following a median approximately 12 months of therapy, spanning 6 to 36. Study observations and caveats: Public clonotypes showed up rarely, and on treatment they shrank or held steady.

This rearrangement joins TRBV7-2 to TRBJ2-7, with 11 bases that match TRBD1. The sample was PBMCs, taken after 12 months of ibrutinib treatment. This sequence was found in a human donor with chronic lymphocytic leukemia. The CDR3 spells CASSFHRDRGIYEQYF. CDR3 nucleotide sequence: TGTGCCAGCAGCTTTCACCGGGACAGGGGGATCTACGAGCAGTACTTC.